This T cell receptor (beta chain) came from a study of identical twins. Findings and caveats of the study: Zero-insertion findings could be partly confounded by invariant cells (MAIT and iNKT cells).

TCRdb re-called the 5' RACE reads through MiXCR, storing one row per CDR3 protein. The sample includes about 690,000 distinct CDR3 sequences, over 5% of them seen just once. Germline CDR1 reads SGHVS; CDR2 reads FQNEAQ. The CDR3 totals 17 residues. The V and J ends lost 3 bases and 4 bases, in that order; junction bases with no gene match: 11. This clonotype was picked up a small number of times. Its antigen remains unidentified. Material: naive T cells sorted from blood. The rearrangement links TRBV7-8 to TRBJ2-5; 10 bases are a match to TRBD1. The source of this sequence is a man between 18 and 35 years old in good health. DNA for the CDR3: TGTGCCAGCAGCTTGCCCCCAGGGACAGGGGCCGGAGAGACCCAGTACTTC. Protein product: CASSLPPGTGAGETQYF.